The 10 T cell receptor beta chains reported below all come from one sample, sequenced in a study of Ad26.COV2.S vaccination and SARS-CoV-2 variants. The treatment is: 19 received Ad26.COV2.S at low or high dose, single or two shots; 5 received placebo; per-sample allocation not given. Sampling took place 63 days after the first vaccine or placebo injection. Profiled with immunoSEQ multiplex PCR; TCRdb holds only in-frame clones, not every one. The table includes around 380,000 clones, less than 90% detected once. Specimen: peripheral blood, collected in a trial of Ad26.COV2.S vaccine versus placebo. These receptors originate from a person aged 18-60 years who received the Ad26.COV2.S COVID-19 vaccine or a placebo.

This rearrangement joins TRBV3-1 (or the pseudogene TRBV3-2) to TRBJ2-5, with no clear D. CDR3 length equals 17 residues. The germline gives CDR1 LGHDT, CDR2 YNNKEL (reference sequence). V lost 1 base and J lost 2, with 17 bases in between. This CDR3 reads CASSQGPLGTVQETQYF. CDR3 DNA sequence: TGTGCCAGCAGCCAAGGCCCACTGGGTACAGTGCAAGAGACCCAGTACTTC.

The CDR3 bases are TGTGCCAGCAGCTCGCGAACGGACAGCCCTAACTATGGCTACACCTTC. This sequence encodes CASSSRTDSPNYGYTF. J is TRBJ1-2 and V is TRBV11-2; TRBD1 might be the D (6 bases). V shed 4 bases and J shed 0 bases, with 15 bases lying between them. This CDR3 comprises 16 residues. In germline, CDR1 is SGHAT, CDR2 FQNNGV. The full variable domain, with the rest looked up from reference TRBV11-2 and TRBJ1-2, is EAGVAQSPRYKIIEKRQSVAFWCNPISGHATLYWYQQILGQGPKLLIQFQNNGVVDDSQLPKDRFSAERLKGVDSTLKIQPAKLEDSAVYLCASSSRTDSPNYGYTFGSGTRLTVV.

The chain joins TRBV11-3 to TRBJ2-1, with 8 positions matching TRBD2. After removal of 2 bases from V and 4 bases from J, the junction contained 7 bases not matched to a gene. Germline assignment: CDR1 SGHNT and CDR2 YENEEA. The CDR3 loop spans 16 amino acids. CDR3 protein: CASSLLSSGGYNEQFF. The CDR3 DNA reads as TGTGCCAGCAGCTTACTTTCCAGCGGGGGTTACAATGAGCAGTTCTTC. Supplemented by reference TRBV11-3 and TRBJ2-1, the full variable domain reads EAGVVQSPRYKIIEKKQPVAFWCNPISGHNTLYWYLQNLGQGPELLIRYENEEAVDDSQLPKDRFSAERLKGVDSTLKIQPAELGDSAVYLCASSLLSSGGYNEQFFGPGTRLTVL.

This clone was detected only once. Here the CDR3 DNA reads TGCGCCAGCAGCTGGACAGGGGATAATTCACCCCTCCACTTT. Protein product: CASSWTGDNSPLHF. The chain combines TRBV5-1 with TRBJ1-6; 9 nucleotides line up with TRBD1. V lost 3 bases, J lost 5 bases, and 0 bases stayed unmatched. This CDR3 is built from 14 residues. CDR1 is SGHRS, CDR2 YFSETQ, per germline.

This sequence joins TRBV7-9 and TRBJ2-5; TRBD2 matches 8 bases. CDR1 SEHNR and CDR2 FQNEAQ come from the germline V gene (reference sequence). The CDR3 totals 16 residues. The trim removed 3 bases at V and 3 bases at J, leaving 9 bases unmatched. The DNA of the CDR3 is TGTGCCAGCAGCTTGCCGGATCCGGGACTAGAAGAGACCCAGTACTTC. Protein sequence: CASSLPDPGLEETQYF.

CDR3 in DNA: TGTGCCGCCCGAGAAACGGACAGGCAAGCTGACACCTTC. This gives the protein CAARETDRQADTF. V usage is TRBV6-5 and J usage is TRBJ1-2, with 7 bases that match TRBD1. Germline values: CDR1 MNHEY, CDR2 SVGAGI. V gave up 11 bases and J gave up 12 bases; unmatched junction bases: 18. CDR3 length: 13 amino acids.

This rearrangement joins TRBV12-3 or TRBV12-4 to TRBJ1-1; D unresolved. Trimming stripped 5 bases from V and 3 bases from J, with 10 bases between. This CDR3 contains 13 residues. This CDR3 reads CASSLRLYTEAFF. CDR3 DNA sequence: TGTGCCAGCAGTCTACGCCTCTACACTGAAGCTTTCTTT.

The chain has TRBV6-5 and TRBJ2-7, with TRBD1 matching 8 bases. This CDR3 contains 13 residues. Losses at the gene ends were 5 bases for V and 1 base for J; bases not matched to a gene: 1. Germline CDR1 is MNHEY and CDR2 is SVGAGI. CDR3 nucleotide sequence: TGTGCCAGCAGTCACAGGGGGTCCTACGAGCAGTACTTC. It codes for CASSHRGSYEQYF.

The rearrangement links TRBV6-5 to TRBJ1-3; D gene unclear. CDR3 length: 15 residues. Germline V lookup: CDR1 MNHEY, CDR2 SVGAGI. V was shortened by 7 bases and J by 2 bases, with 15 bases between the two germline ends. This CDR3 reads CASIPRAWPGNTIYF. CDR3 coding DNA: TGTGCCAGCATCCCGAGGGCCTGGCCTGGAAACACCATATATTTT.

V usage is TRBV6-5 and J usage is TRBJ1-6; D is perhaps TRBD1 (6 bases). Germline V gene lookup returns CDR1 MNHEY and CDR2 SVGAGI. The V end was cut by 6 bases, the J end by 0 bases, with 9 bases between. The CDR3 runs 15 residues. CDR3 sequence: CASSDRYSYNSPLHF. The DNA of the CDR3 is TGTGCCAGCAGCGACAGGTACTCCTATAATTCACCCCTCCACTTT.